This record looks at one T cell receptor beta chain sequence and its context. The source of the sample is a study of radiotherapy plus CTLA-4 blockade in lung cancer. The protocol was immunoSEQ multiplex PCR, while the TCRdb copy is restricted to in-frame clones and leaves out a portion. Of roughly 98,000 clones detected, around four fifths appear once; the ten largest clones hold about 3.5%. In germline, CDR1 is MNHNS, CDR2 SASEGT. V was trimmed by 2 bases and J by 4 bases, leaving 6 bases between them. The CDR3 extends over 13 amino acids. The receptor's source is a human donor with non-small cell lung cancer who had a partial response to radiotherapy plus ipilimumab. Sequencing used peripheral blood, obtained from a patient treated with radiotherapy plus ipilimumab. The chain couples TRBV6-1 to TRBJ1-3, with unresolved D. Here the CDR3 DNA reads TGTGCCAGCAGTGAAAGCCTCGGAAACACCATATATTTT. Its protein product is CASSESLGNTIYF.